One and the same sample provided the 9 T cell receptor beta chains below, sequenced in a study of cytomegalovirus exposure and HLA in healthy donors. The PCR used 60 Vbeta and 13 Jbeta primers. Here immunoSEQ multiplex PCR was the method, and the copy in TCRdb shows in-frame clones only, minus some. Here the sample spans approximately 180,000 clones, 75% to 80% being singletons. Sequenced: PBMCs. All receptors derive from a man in his forties in good health and CMV-seropositive.

A remark on this clone: Compared with germline, one end of the junction differs, possibly owing to a read error. The chain is built from TRBV11-2 and TRBJ2-4; D possibly corresponds to TRBD1 (6 bases). The germline V gene encodes CDR1 SGHAT and CDR2 FQNNGV. CDR3 length: 16 residues. The CDR3 region is CASSSVGQSPKNSQYF. The CDR3 DNA reads TGTGCCAGCAGCTCTGTCGGACAGAGCCCCAAAAACAGTCAGTACTTC.

V usage is TRBV9 and J usage is TRBJ1-3, with 8 nucleotides matching TRBD1. Germline CDR1 is SGDLS and CDR2 is YYNGEE. The V and J ends lost 0 bases and 0 bases, in that order; junction bases with no gene match: 11. The CDR3 contains 19 residues. The CDR3 loop is CASSVEATGALSSGNTIYF. The CDR3 region has the DNA TGTGCCAGCAGCGTAGAAGCGACAGGGGCCCTCTCCTCTGGAAACACCATATATTTT.

This rearrangement joins TRBV28 to TRBJ2-7; a possible D gene is TRBD1 (6 bases). The CDR3 runs 17 residues. V lost 5 bases and J 2 bases, leaving 22 bases between the germline ends. Per the germline V gene, CDR1 is MDHEN and CDR2 is SYDVKM. Written as DNA, the CDR3 is TGTGCCAGCAGTGAAACGACCGGGACCAGGGGCACCTACGAGCAGTACTTC. It codes for CASSETTGTRGTYEQYF.

V is TRBV5-1 and J is TRBJ2-1, with a possible D match to TRBD2 (5 bases). Germline values: CDR1 SGHRS, CDR2 YFSETQ. V shed 4 bases and J shed 6 bases, with 20 bases lying between them. CDR3 length: 16 amino acids. This CDR3 is CASSVSPGSSSNEQFF. Here the CDR3 DNA reads TGCGCCAGCAGCGTCTCCCCGGGGTCCTCCAGCAATGAGCAGTTCTTC.

The rearrangement joins TRBV7-6 to TRBJ2-1, with 7 bases fitting TRBD2. Trimming removed 4 bases from V and 0 bases from J; junction bases left unmatched: 6. The germline CDR1 and CDR2 sequences are SGHVS and FNYEAQ. The CDR3 loop spans 16 amino acids. The CDR3 bases are TGTGCCAGCAGCTCCGAGGGCGGGAGCTCCTACAATGAGCAGTTCTTC. Protein product: CASSSEGGSSYNEQFF.

The J gene is TRBJ1-1, the V gene TRBV28; D unresolved. Deletions cut 3 bases from V and 3 bases from J, with 8 bases between. Germline V gene lookup returns CDR1 MDHEN and CDR2 SYDVKM. The CDR3 spans 13 residues. CDR3 coding DNA: TGTGCCAGCAGTTTCGACAAGGACACTGAAGCTTTCTTT. Translation: CASSFDKDTEAFF.

The chain carries TRBV14 and TRBJ2-7; TRBD1 aligns across 9 bases. This CDR3 is built from 16 residues. V lost 3 bases to trimming and J lost 4 bases; unmatched junction nucleotides: 10. From germline, CDR1 is SGHDN and CDR2 FVKESK. The CDR3 DNA reads as TGTGCCAGCAGCCAGGCCGGGACAGGGAAGTTTTACGAGCAGTACTTC. Protein: CASSQAGTGKFYEQYF. Supplemented by reference TRBV14 and TRBJ2-7, the full variable domain reads EAGVTQFPSHSVIEKGQTVTLRCDPISGHDNLYWYRRVMGKEIKFLLHFVKESKQDESGMPNNRFLAERTGGTYSTLKVQPAELEDSGVYFCASSQAGTGKFYEQYFGPGTRLTVT.

CDR3 coding DNA: TGTGCCACCCAAGAGGGTTCAACTAATGAAAAACTGTTTTTT. It codes for CATQEGSTNEKLFF. The chain links TRBV6-6 to TRBJ1-4, with unresolved D. From germline, CDR1 is MNHNY and CDR2 SVGAGI (reference sequence). The length of the CDR3 is 14 residues. The V and J ends lost 10 bases and 0 bases respectively, with 12 bases between them.

This chain uses TRBV10-3 with TRBJ1-3; 7 bases match TRBD1. Germline V lookup: CDR1 ENHRY, CDR2 SYGVKD. The CDR3 is 15 residues long. The ends lost 7 bases at V and 0 bases at J; junction bases unmatched: 6. The CDR3 sequence: CAITNRDSSGNTIYF. For the CDR3, the DNA is TGTGCCATCACCAACCGGGACAGCTCTGGAAACACCATATATTTT.